The text below deals with one TCR beta chain. The target of this receptor is not known. No base qualities exist here, and no much larger clone lies one base off it. This record belongs to a study of shared T cell receptors in the human thymus (dated by TCRdb to about 2021). With respect to the entire study: The study examined how self-reactive, shared T-cell receptor alpha chains are generated in the human thymus.

From cysteine to phenylalanine, the CDR3 is 16 amino acids long. The only DNA kept is the CDR3, 48 bases in frame from the first base. For CDR1 and CDR2, the germline V gene (reference sequence) lists LNHDA and SQIVND. Here V drops 1 base and J drops 7 bases, and the junction holds 13 bases not matched to any gene. The receptor library was made with the immunoSEQ multiplex PCR assay. TCRdb took this table from immuneACCESS and kept in-frame rearrangements with V and J called. Such tables lack part of the clones; where checked against another copy, unresolved V genes explain under half of the gap, and the rest is unexplained. Within this sample are 500,000 to 550,000 clones, with 78% of them counted one time only. The ten top clones hold 0.013% of the sample. Separately, the same data were catalogued under a study of human thymus T cells. The second study's authors report: The donors were immunologically healthy infants in Finland who had open corrective cardiac surgery for congenital heart defects. The thymus tissue came from surgical resects taken out during corrective cardiac surgery. Biased V and J gene segment usage appeared to be present in both thymic and peripheral blood repertoires. Highly overlapping thymic TCR repertoires among unrelated individuals were reported in the related research. The study described the TCR alpha and beta repertoires in under 10 infant thymus samples and a few matching peripheral blood samples. Donor ages ranging from 7 to 244 days were recorded, and more than five male and a couple of female infants were included in the cohort. After being mechanically released from the tissue, thymocytes were kept at -70 degrees C in pellets of roughly 10-33 million cells. A QIAsymphony instrument was used to extract genomic DNA from frozen cell pellets. The immunoSEQ multiplex PCR assay was used to amplify the TCRB and TCRAD loci from a standardized amount of quality-controlled genomic DNA. The amplicons covered the V(D)J region and were long enough to include the CDR3 and to identify the V and J genes. Amplicon sequencing was performed on an Illumina platform through the commercial immunoSEQ service. Primer bias and sequencing errors were corrected using previously described methods, and TCRAD and TCRB definitions followed the IMGT database. Repertoires were analysed with immunoSEQ Analyzer 3.0 and VDJTools, covering basic statistics, V/J segment usage, diversity estimates, rarefaction and pairwise overlap. Chao1, ChaoE, Efron-Thisted, Shannon and inverse Simpson indices were used to estimate diversity, which was also estimated on datasets down-sampled to the smallest sample. Repertoire overlap used strict matching of CDR3 nucleotide sequence, V gene and J gene, with Jaccard-based multidimensional scaling clustering. On average, thymus samples gave 750,000 to 1,000,000 unique TCRB clonotypes, whereas blood samples gave about 84,000.

The chain couples TRBV19 to TRBJ2-7, and 7 junction bases match TRBD2. The source material was thymocytes. This TCR came from a boy in the first two years of life with a congenital heart defect. Donor details come from another sample of the same person, matched by shared clones. CDR3 reads: CASSIGGEGRGREQYF. The nucleotides read TGTGCCAGTAGTATAGGGGGGGAGGGTCGGGGCCGGGAGCAGTACTTC.